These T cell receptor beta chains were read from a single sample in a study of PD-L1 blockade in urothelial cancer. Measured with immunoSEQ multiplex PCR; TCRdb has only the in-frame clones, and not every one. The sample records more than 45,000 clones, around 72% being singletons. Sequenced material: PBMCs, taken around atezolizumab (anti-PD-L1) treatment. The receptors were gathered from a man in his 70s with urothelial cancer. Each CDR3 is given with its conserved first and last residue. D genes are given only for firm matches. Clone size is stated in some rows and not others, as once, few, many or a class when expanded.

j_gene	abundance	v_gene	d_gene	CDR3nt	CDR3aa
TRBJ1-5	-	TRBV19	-	TGTGCCACATCATTCGGTAGCAATCAGCCCCAGCATTTT	CATSFGSNQPQHF
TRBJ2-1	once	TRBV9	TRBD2	TGTGCCAGCAGCGTAGAGCCTAGCGGGGCCTACAATGAGCAGTTCTTC	CASSVEPSGAYNEQFF
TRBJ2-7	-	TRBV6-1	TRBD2	TGTGCCAGCAGGGGCGGGAGGGCCACTTACGAGCAGTACTTC	CASRGGRATYEQYF
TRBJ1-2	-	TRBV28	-	TGTGCCAGCAGTTCCCTGGCGGGTATAGGCTACACCTTC	CASSSLAGIGYTF
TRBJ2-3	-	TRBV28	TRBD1	TGTGCCAGCAGTTTCCCGGGACAGTACACAGATACGCAGTATTTT	CASSFPGQYTDTQYF
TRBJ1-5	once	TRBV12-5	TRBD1	TGTGCTAGTGGTTTGTCGAACGACAGGGTCCAGCCCCAGCATTTT	CASGLSNDRVQPQHF
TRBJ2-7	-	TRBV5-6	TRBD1	TGTGCCAGCAGCACCTTCGACAGGGGCCACGAGCAGTACTTC	CASSTFDRGHEQYF
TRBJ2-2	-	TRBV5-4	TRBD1	TGTGCCAGCAGCTCCGGGACAGGGGACACCGGGGAGCTGTTTTTT	CASSSGTGDTGELFF
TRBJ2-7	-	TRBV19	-	TGTGCCAGTAGTCTCAGGACTAACTCCTACGAGCAGTACTTC	CASSLRTNSYEQYF
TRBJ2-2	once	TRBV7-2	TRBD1	TGTGCCAGCAGTACTGGACAGGGGTCGTACACCGGGGAGCTGTTTTTT	CASSTGQGSYTGELFF
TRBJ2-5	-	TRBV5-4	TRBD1	TGTGCCAGCAGCGTACAGGGGGAAGAGACCCAGTACTTC	CASSVQGEETQYF